The clone carrying this TCR beta chain turned up a few times. CDR1 LGHNA and CDR2 YNFKEQ come from the germline V gene. Deletions cut 1 base from V and 3 bases from J, with 13 bases between. The CDR3 covers 15 residues. Original processing notes: Reference gene primer amplification gave nucleated cell count estimates. Method: immunoSEQ multiplex PCR; TCRdb's copy keeps in-frame clones and lacks some. The V and J calls and clone size were taken over from that table, and D and trimming were inferred from the DNA. Here the sample spans about 330,000 clones, more than 70% being singletons. The sample is drawn from a study of blood T cell repertoires in COVID-19. Overall study context: Acute-phase and convalescent COVID-19 samples originated in the United States, Italy and Spain.

This sequence joins TRBV4-2 and TRBJ2-7; the D is unclear. The origin of this receptor is a woman aged 45-60 years with acute or convalescent COVID-19. The sequencing input was peripheral blood. The CDR3 reads CASSQGSQPVYEQYF. The CDR3 bases are TGTGCCAGCAGCCAAGGGTCACAGCCGGTCTACGAGCAGTACTTC.